The 19 T cell receptor beta chains below were found in one sample sequenced in a study of T cells in localized non-small cell lung cancer. The assay was immunoSEQ multiplex PCR, and TCRdb's table has in-frame clones only and misses some. Here the sample spans approximately 30,000 clones, just over 85% being singletons. Specimen: peripheral blood, collected before any cancer treatment. Source of these receptors: a male donor older than 55 with stage III lung adenocarcinoma.

Here the CDR3 reads CASSLRTATIEKLFF. The CDR3, as DNA: TGTGCCAGCAGCTTAAGGACAGCTACGATTGAAAAACTGTTTTTT. The chain employs TRBV7-9 and TRBJ1-4, with D perhaps matching TRBD1 (6 bases). V was trimmed by 2 bases and J by 7 bases, leaving 14 bases between them. Germline values: CDR1 SEHNR, CDR2 FQNEAQ (reference sequence). The CDR3 runs 15 residues.

This sequence joins TRBV18 and TRBJ2-2; no reliable D call. Deletions cut 5 bases from V and 0 bases from J, with 7 bases between. Germline V lookup: CDR1 KGHSH, CDR2 LQKENI. There are 14 residues in the CDR3. The CDR3 loop is CASSERANTGELFF. CDR3 DNA: TGTGCCAGCTCAGAAAGAGCGAACACCGGGGAGCTGTTTTTT.

CDR3 nucleotides: TGCGCCAGCAGCCGACAGGTTCGCGAAAAACTGTTTTTT. The encoded protein is CASSRQVREKLFF. V usage is TRBV5-1 and J usage is TRBJ1-4; TRBD1 is a possible D gene (6 bases). V lost 4 bases to trimming and J lost 8 bases, with 12 bases between them. Looked up from germline, CDR1 is SGHRS and CDR2 is YFSETQ. The CDR3 spans 13 residues.

This chain uses TRBV23-1 with TRBJ2-7, with D possibly matching TRBD2 (5 bases). TRBV23-1 is an ORF, with its function uncertain. The CDR3 has 14 residues. V lost 4 bases and J 2 bases, leaving 12 bases between the germline ends. The CDR3 sequence: CASSLPAEAYEQYF. The CDR3 nucleotides read TGCGCCAGCAGTCTCCCAGCGGAGGCCTACGAGCAGTACTTC.

The V and J genes are TRBV14 and TRBJ1-2; TRBD1 matches at 7 bases. J was trimmed by 2 bases and V by 5 bases; bases with no gene match: 5. The CDR3 has 14 residues. Germline V CDR1 and CDR2: SGHDN, FVKESK. The CDR3 bases are TGTGCCAGCAGCAACCGGGACAGAAACTATGGCTACACCTTC. It yields the protein CASSNRDRNYGYTF.

CDR3 DNA sequence: TGCGCCAGCAGCCAAGGCAGGTCTACCTACGAGCAGTACTTC. Its protein product is CASSQGRSTYEQYF. The rearrangement links TRBV4-1 to TRBJ2-7; no clear D gene. Trimming left V 1 base short and J 2 bases short, with 9 bases between. The CDR3 consists of 14 residues. The germline V gene has CDR1 MGHRA and CDR2 YSYEKL.

The rearrangement links TRBV28 to TRBJ2-2; 12 nucleotides align to TRBD1. Per germline, CDR1 MDHEN and CDR2 SYDVKM. The ends lost 6 bases at V and 4 bases at J; junction bases unmatched: 12. The CDR3 runs 18 residues. This CDR3 reads CASSRDRGPLRGTGELFF. Written as DNA, the CDR3 is TGTGCCAGCAGCAGGGACAGGGGGCCCCTCCGGGGCACCGGGGAGCTGTTTTTT.

This chain connects TRBV13 to TRBJ2-1; D is perhaps TRBD1 or TRBD2 (5 bases each). V was pared by 2 bases and J by 0 bases, with 14 bases between. This CDR3 has 17 amino acids. CDR1 and CDR2 from the germline V gene are PRHDT and FYEKMQ (reference sequence). The CDR3 region is CASSLFSGTASYNEQFF. CDR3 nucleotide sequence: TGTGCCAGCAGCTTATTCTCTGGGACGGCCTCCTACAATGAGCAGTTCTTC.

The V gene is TRBV10-3, the J gene TRBJ1-3; a possible D gene is TRBD1 (5 bases). Trimming took off 3 bases at V and 5 bases at J, with 17 bases between the two ends. Germline V gives CDR1 ENHRY, CDR2 SYGVKD. The CDR3 spans 16 residues. For the CDR3, the DNA is TGTGCCATCAGTGATGGGACGTCAAGACCCCGAAACACCATATATTTT. This gives the protein CAISDGTSRPRNTIYF.

V gene TRBV4-1 combines with J gene TRBJ2-1; 8 positions match TRBD1. The V gene's germline CDR1 is MGHRA and CDR2 YSYEKL. The CDR3 is made up of 15 amino acids. J lost 8 bases, V lost 1 base, and 7 bases had no gene match. The CDR3: CASSQGPGGGDEQFF. In DNA form, the CDR3 reads TGCGCCAGCAGCCAAGGCCCAGGGGGCGGGGATGAGCAGTTCTTC.

This chain links TRBV6-1 with TRBJ2-7; weak D call: TRBD1 (6 bases). V lost 5 bases to trimming and J lost 1 base, with 15 bases between them. Germline V gene sequence: CDR1 MNHNS, CDR2 SASEGT. The CDR3 length is 15 residues. This CDR3 is CASSKQGVLSYEQYF. The CDR3 DNA sequence: TGTGCCAGCAGTAAACAGGGAGTGTTGTCCTACGAGCAGTACTTC.

V gene TRBV21-1 combines with J gene TRBJ2-5; the DNA was not used to check the table's D call, TRBD1. TRBV21-1 is described as a pseudogene. The CDR3 loop spans 22 amino acids. The CDR3 spells CASSKDTRRPTPTPQTEETQYF. In DNA form, the CDR3 reads TGTGCCAGCAGCAAAGATACGCGTCGACCAACTCCGACTCCCCAGACAGAAGAGACCCAGTACTTC.

The V gene is TRBV7-2, the J gene TRBJ2-5; D remains ambiguous. The CDR3 sequence is 15 residues long. V was clipped by 3 bases and J by 5 bases, with 16 bases between them. Germline values: CDR1 SGHTA, CDR2 FQGNSA. The CDR3 DNA follows: TGTGCCAGCAGCTTGTCGAGCAAATACGGGGAGACCCAGTACTTC. It translates to CASSLSSKYGETQYF. Full variable domain (outside the CDR3, taken from reference TRBV7-2 and TRBJ2-5): GAGVSQSPSNKVTEKGKDVELRCDPISGHTALYWYRQSLGQGLEFLIYFQGNSAPDKSGLPSDRFSAERTGGSVSTLTIQRTQQEDSAVYLCASSLSSKYGETQYFGPGTRLLVL.

The CDR3 spells CASSEYREVPNYGYTF. The CDR3 DNA reads as TGTGCCAGCAGTGAATACAGAGAAGTCCCTAACTATGGCTACACCTTC. The chain carries TRBV6-1 and TRBJ1-2, with D unclear. Deletions cut 2 bases from V and 0 bases from J, with 13 bases between. Germline CDR1 MNHNS, CDR2 SASEGT. This CDR3 has 16 residues.

CDR3 DNA: TGTGCCAGCAGCCCAGCGGGAGATACGCAGTATTTT. This gives the protein CASSPAGDTQYF. The rearrangement uses TRBV7-9 and TRBJ2-3, with D perhaps TRBD2 (6 bases). There are 12 residues in the CDR3. Looked up from germline, CDR1 is SEHNR and CDR2 is FQNEAQ (reference sequence). Trimming removed 5 bases from V and 5 bases from J, with 8 bases in between.

The V and J genes are TRBV18 and TRBJ1-1; no reliable D call. The CDR3 totals 15 residues. Trimming pared 1 base from V and 0 bases from J, leaving 9 bases between. Germline CDR1 KGHSH, CDR2 LQKENI. The CDR3 DNA is TGTGCCAGCTCACCACAGGAGAGCCTGAACACTGAAGCTTTCTTT. It is translated as CASSPQESLNTEAFF.

The chain employs TRBV9 and TRBJ1-3; possible D gene TRBD1, 6 bases. The germline V gene encodes CDR1 SGDLS and CDR2 YYNGEE. CDR3 length: 16 residues. Trimming left V 4 bases short and J 3 bases short, with 17 bases between. CDR3: CASSSHNRVRGNTIYF. The CDR3 DNA reads as TGTGCCAGCAGCTCCCATAACAGGGTGCGTGGAAACACCATATATTTT.

In its sample, this clone was seen a few times. V and J are TRBV5-1 and TRBJ2-7; 7 nucleotides line up with TRBD1. The CDR3 is 14 residues long. V was clipped by 3 bases and J by 5 bases; unmatched bases: 8. In germline, CDR1 is SGHRS, CDR2 YFSETQ. This chain's CDR3 is CASSSRQGVHEQYF. DNA for the CDR3: TGCGCCAGCAGCTCCCGGCAGGGGGTCCACGAGCAGTACTTC.

The gene calls are TRBV2 and TRBJ1-4; tentative D call: TRBD1 (5 bases). V lost 11 bases to trimming and J lost 3 bases, with 19 bases between them. Germline CDR1 SNHLY, CDR2 FYNNEI. The CDR3 totals 15 residues. The CDR3 bases are TGTGCCTCACGGGGGGAACGCATCTCTAATGAAAAACTGTTTTTT. It is translated as CASRGERISNEKLFF. Full variable domain (outside the CDR3, taken from reference TRBV2 and TRBJ1-4): EPEVTQTPSHQVTQMGQEVILRCVPISNHLYFYWYRQILGQKVEFLVSFYNNEISEKSEIFDDQFSVERPDGSNFTLKIRSTKLEDSAMYFCASRGERISNEKLFFGSGTQLSVL.